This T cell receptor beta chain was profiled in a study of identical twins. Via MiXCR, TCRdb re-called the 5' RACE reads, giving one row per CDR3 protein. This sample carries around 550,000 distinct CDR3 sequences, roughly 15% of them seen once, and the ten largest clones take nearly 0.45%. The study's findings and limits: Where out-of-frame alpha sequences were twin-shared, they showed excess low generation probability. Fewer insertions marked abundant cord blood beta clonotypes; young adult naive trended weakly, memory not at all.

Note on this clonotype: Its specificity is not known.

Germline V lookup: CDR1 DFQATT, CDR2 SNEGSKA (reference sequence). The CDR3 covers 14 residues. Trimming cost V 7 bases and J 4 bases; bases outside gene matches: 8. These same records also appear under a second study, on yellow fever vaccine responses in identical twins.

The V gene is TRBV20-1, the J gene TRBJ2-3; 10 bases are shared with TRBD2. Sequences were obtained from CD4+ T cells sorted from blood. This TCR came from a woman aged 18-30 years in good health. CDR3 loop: CSVPSSGGADTQYF. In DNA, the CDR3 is TGCAGTGTCCCGTCTAGCGGGGGCGCAGATACGCAGTATTTT.